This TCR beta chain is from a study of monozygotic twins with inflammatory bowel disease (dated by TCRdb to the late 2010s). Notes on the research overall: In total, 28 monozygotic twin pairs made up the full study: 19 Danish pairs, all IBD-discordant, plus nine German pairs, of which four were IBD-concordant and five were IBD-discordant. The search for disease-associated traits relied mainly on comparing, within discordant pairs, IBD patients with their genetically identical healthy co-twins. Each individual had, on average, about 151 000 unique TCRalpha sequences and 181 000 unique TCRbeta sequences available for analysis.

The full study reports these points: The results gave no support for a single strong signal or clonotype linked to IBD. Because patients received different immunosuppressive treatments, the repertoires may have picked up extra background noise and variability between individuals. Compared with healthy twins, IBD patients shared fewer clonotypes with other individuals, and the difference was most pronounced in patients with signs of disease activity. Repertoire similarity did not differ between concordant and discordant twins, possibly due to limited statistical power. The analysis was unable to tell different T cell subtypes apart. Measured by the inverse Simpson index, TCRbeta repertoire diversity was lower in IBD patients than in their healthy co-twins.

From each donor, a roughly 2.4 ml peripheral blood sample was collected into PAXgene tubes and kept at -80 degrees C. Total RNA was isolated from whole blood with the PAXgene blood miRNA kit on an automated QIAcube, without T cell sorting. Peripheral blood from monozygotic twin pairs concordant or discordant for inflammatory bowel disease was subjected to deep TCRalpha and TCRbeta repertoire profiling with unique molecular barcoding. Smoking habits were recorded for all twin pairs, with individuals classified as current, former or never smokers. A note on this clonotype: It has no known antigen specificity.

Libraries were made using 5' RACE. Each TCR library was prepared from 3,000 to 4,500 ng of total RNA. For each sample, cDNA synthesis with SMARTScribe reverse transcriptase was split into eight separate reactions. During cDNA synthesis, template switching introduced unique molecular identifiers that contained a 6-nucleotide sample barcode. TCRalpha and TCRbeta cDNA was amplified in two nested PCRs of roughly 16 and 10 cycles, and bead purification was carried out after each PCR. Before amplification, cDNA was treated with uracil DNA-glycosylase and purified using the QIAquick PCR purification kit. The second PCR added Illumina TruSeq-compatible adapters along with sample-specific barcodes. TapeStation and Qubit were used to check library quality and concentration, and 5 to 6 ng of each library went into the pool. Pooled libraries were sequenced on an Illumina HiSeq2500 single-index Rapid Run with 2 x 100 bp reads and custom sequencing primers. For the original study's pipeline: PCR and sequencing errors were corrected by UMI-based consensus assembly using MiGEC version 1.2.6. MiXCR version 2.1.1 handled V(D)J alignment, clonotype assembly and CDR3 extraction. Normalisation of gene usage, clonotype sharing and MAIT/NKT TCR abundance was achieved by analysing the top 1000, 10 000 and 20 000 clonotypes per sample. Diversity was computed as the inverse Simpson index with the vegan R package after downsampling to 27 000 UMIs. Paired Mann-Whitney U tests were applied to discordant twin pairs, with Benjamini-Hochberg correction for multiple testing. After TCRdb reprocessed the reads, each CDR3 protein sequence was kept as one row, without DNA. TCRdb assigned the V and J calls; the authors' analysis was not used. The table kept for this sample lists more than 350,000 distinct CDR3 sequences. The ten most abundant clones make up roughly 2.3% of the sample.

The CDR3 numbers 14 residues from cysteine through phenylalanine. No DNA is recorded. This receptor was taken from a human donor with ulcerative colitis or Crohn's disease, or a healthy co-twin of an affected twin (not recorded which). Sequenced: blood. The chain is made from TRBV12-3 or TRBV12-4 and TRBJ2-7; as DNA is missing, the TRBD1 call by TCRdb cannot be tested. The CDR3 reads CASSLETGRTEQYF.